This T cell receptor beta chain was sequenced for a study of cytomegalovirus exposure and HLA in healthy donors. Researchers ran the PCR with 60 Vbeta and 13 Jbeta primers. The table came from immunoSEQ multiplex PCR; TCRdb's copy has only in-frame clones and leaves some out. The table has about 110,000 clones, roughly 80% seen once. Whole-study results and caveats: Per a later analysis, HLA-associated TCR beta chains showed more clonal expansion than other, equally common TCR beta chains. Presence/absence analyses rested on an assumption that sequencing depth was roughly uniform across donors.

The CDR3 spans 16 residues. Trimming shortened V by 1 base and J by 0 bases, and 12 bases separated the two germline ends. Per germline, CDR1 SGHRS and CDR2 YFSETQ. Comments on this clone: Its antigen is still unknown.

This TCR was sampled from a man aged 25 to 45 in good health and CMV-seronegative. The chain uses TRBV5-1 and TRBJ2-3; D is possibly TRBD1 (5 bases). The sequenced sample was PBMCs. CDR3 region: CASSLPGYRSTDTQYF. CDR3 DNA sequence: TGCGCCAGCAGCTTGCCAGGGTATCGGAGCACAGATACGCAGTATTTT.